The 29 T cell receptor beta chains in this list originate from one sample, sequenced in a study of regulatory T cells in long-lasting Graves disease. Time point meaning: persistent/refractory GD, antithyroid drugs over 5 years with positive TRAb. The TCR library was made from RNA extracted from PBMCs. According to the study, TCR beta libraries were built with iRepertoire HTBI primers and CDR3-region Arm-PCR. TCRdb reprocessed the multiplex PCR reads with MiXCR, giving one entry per CDR3 protein. This table has roughly 490,000 distinct CDR3 sequences, under 25% appearing once. This sample comprised peripheral blood mononuclear cells (PBMCs), obtained when the disease was refractory, from a patient treated with antithyroid drugs. The receptors were gathered from a female donor with Graves disease.

The V and J genes are TRBV14 and TRBJ2-2; D remains ambiguous. Germline-derived CDR1 and CDR2 are SGHDN and FVKESK. V was cut by 2 bases and J by 5 bases, with 9 bases left in between. The CDR3 is made up of 14 amino acids. The CDR3 region is CASSQLVGTGELFF. The CDR3 nucleotides read TGTGCCAGCAGCCAATTGGTGGGAACCGGGGAGCTGTTTTTT.

In its sample, this clonotype was seen a few times. The chain carries TRBV29-1 and TRBJ1-1; D gene uncertain. The CDR3 length is 14 residues. Germline assignment: CDR1 SQVTM and CDR2 ANQGSEA. V lost 1 base to trimming and J lost 1 base, with 10 bases between them. For the CDR3, the DNA is TGCAGCGTTGAAGTGGGAGGGAAGAACACTGAAGCTTTCTTT. Translating gives CSVEVGGKNTEAFF.

The chain uses TRBV7-2 and TRBJ1-2; D is unclear. The germline V and J ends were trimmed by 1 base and 8 bases, with 8 bases remaining between them. Germline values: CDR1 SGHTA, CDR2 FQGNSA. The CDR3 has 12 residues. In DNA form, the CDR3 reads TGTGCCAGCAGCTTAGATGGCCGGGGCTACACCTTC. This encodes CASSLDGRGYTF.

The chain uses TRBV14 and TRBJ1-6; D remains unclear. V lost 2 bases to trimming and J lost 9 bases, with 14 bases between them. CDR3 length: 15 residues. The V gene's germline CDR1 is SGHDN and CDR2 FVKESK. The DNA for the CDR3 is TGTGCCAGCAGCCAAATGGGGTTGGCGAGTTCACCCCTCCACTTT. Protein sequence: CASSQMGLASSPLHF. The full variable domain, its missing parts supplied by reference TRBV14 and TRBJ1-6, is EAGVTQFPSHSVIEKGQTVTLRCDPISGHDNLYWYRRVMGKEIKFLLHFVKESKQDESGMPNNRFLAERTGGTYSTLKVQPAELEDSGVYFCASSQMGLASSPLHFGNGTRLTVT.

The chain joins TRBV27 to TRBJ1-5, with D possibly being TRBD1 (5 bases). CDR1 MNHEY and CDR2 SMNVEV come from the germline V gene (reference sequence). The CDR3 totals 14 residues. Trimming cost V 4 bases and J 5 bases, with 12 bases left between them. This chain's CDR3 is CASSSQGLDQPQHF. CDR3 coding DNA: TGTGCCAGCAGTTCTCAGGGTCTCGATCAGCCCCAGCATTTT.

This clonotype was found many times. This chain uses TRBV29-1 with TRBJ1-1, with D perhaps TRBD1 (5 bases). V lost 7 bases, J lost 5 bases, and 17 bases lay in between. CDR1 and CDR2 (germline): SQVTM, ANQGSEA. The CDR3 sequence is 13 residues long. The CDR3 DNA is TGCAGCGCCAAAGAATCTCAGGGAACTGAAGCTTTCTTT. Translating gives CSAKESQGTEAFF.

J is TRBJ1-2 and V is TRBV7-2, with TRBD1 matching over 10 bases. Germline V CDR1 and CDR2: SGHTA, FQGNSA. Trimming took 5 bases from V and 7 from J; bases not matched to a gene: 7. The CDR3 extends over 14 amino acids. CDR3 residues: CASSIGTGALGYTF. CDR3 in DNA: TGTGCCAGCAGCATCGGGACAGGGGCCCTTGGCTACACCTTC.

This clonotype was detected once. The gene calls are TRBV29-1 and TRBJ1-5, with D unresolved. CDR3 length equals 14 residues. V lost 5 bases to trimming and J lost 2 bases, with 13 bases between them. Germline V gene data show CDR1 as SQVTM and CDR2 as ANQGSEA. CDR3 nucleotides: TGCAGCGTTCTGTTGATGGGCGGCAATCAGCCCCAGCATTTT. Protein product: CSVLLMGGNQPQHF.

This clonotype was observed at least ten times. The J gene is TRBJ2-7, the V gene TRBV5-1, with 7 bases that match TRBD2. V lost 4 bases, J lost 5 bases, and 9 bases stayed unmatched. The CDR3 is 14 residues long. From germline, CDR1 is SGHRS and CDR2 YFSETQ. The CDR3 sequence: CASSPAQAGDEQYF. The CDR3 DNA sequence: TGCGCCAGCAGCCCGGCACAGGCGGGAGACGAGCAGTACTTC.

This clonotype was observed at least ten times. V gene TRBV11-2 combines with J gene TRBJ2-7; 11 positions agree with TRBD2. The CDR3 covers 17 residues. Germline lookup yields CDR1 SGHAT and CDR2 FQNNGV. Trimming removed 5 bases from V and 4 bases from J; junction bases left unmatched: 13. The CDR3 reads CASSPGLAGLKRYEQYF. In DNA, the CDR3 is TGTGCCAGCAGCCCTGGACTAGCGGGCCTTAAAAGGTACGAGCAGTACTTC. Full variable domain (outside the CDR3, taken from reference TRBV11-2 and TRBJ2-7): EAGVAQSPRYKIIEKRQSVAFWCNPISGHATLYWYQQILGQGPKLLIQFQNNGVVDDSQLPKDRFSAERLKGVDSTLKIQPAKLEDSAVYLCASSPGLAGLKRYEQYFGPGTRLTVT.

V gene TRBV9 combines with J gene TRBJ1-1; perhaps TRBD1 as D (6 bases). CDR3 size: 17 residues. Germline assignment: CDR1 SGDLS and CDR2 YYNGEE. With 4 bases removed from V and 5 bases from J, the gap between germline ends came to 24 bases. The CDR3 reads CASSPRRGDRRNTEAFF. The CDR3 DNA is TGTGCCAGCAGCCCACGGAGAGGAGACAGGAGGAATACTGAAGCTTTCTTT. The entire variable domain, with the rest obtained from reference TRBV9 and TRBJ1-1, is as follows: DSGVTQTPKHLITATGQRVTLRCSPRSGDLSVYWYQQSLDQGLQFLIQYYNGEERAKGNILERFSAQQFPDLHSELNLSSLELGDSALYFCASSPRRGDRRNTEAFFGQGTRLTVV.

This sequence joins TRBV2 and TRBJ1-1; D unresolved. Trimming took off 6 bases at V and 3 bases at J, with 20 bases between the two ends. Germline CDR1 reads SNHLY; CDR2 reads FYNNEI. The CDR3 is 16 residues long. CDR3 region: CASSGEGYSEYTEAFF. Written as DNA, the CDR3 is TGTGCCAGCAGCGGAGAGGGATATTCGGAATACACTGAAGCTTTCTTT.

This clonotype was seen repeatedly, ten times or more. V and J are TRBV7-8 and TRBJ1-2, with 8 nucleotides matching TRBD1. Unmatched junction bases numbered 5, after V lost 0 bases and J lost 5 bases. The germline CDR1 and CDR2 sequences are SGHVS and FQNEAQ. There are 15 residues in the CDR3. DNA for the CDR3: TGTGCCAGCAGCTTAGCGTCAGGGGGCAAATATGGCTACACCTTC. Translated: CASSLASGGKYGYTF. The whole variable domain, remainder taken from reference TRBV7-8 and TRBJ1-2, is GAGVSQSPRYKVAKRGQDVALRCDPISGHVSLFWYQQALGQGPEFLTYFQNEAQLDKSGLPSDRFFAERPEGSVSTLKIQRTQQEDSAVYLCASSLASGGKYGYTFGSGTRLTVV.

The chain carries TRBV5-4 and TRBJ1-1; D call uncertain. Germline V gene lookup returns CDR1 SGHNT and CDR2 YYREEE (reference sequence). The V end was cut by 4 bases, the J end by 6 bases, with 10 bases between. The CDR3 contains 12 residues. The CDR3 region is CASSATASEAFF. In DNA form, the CDR3 reads TGTGCCAGCAGCGCCACAGCATCTGAAGCTTTCTTT.

This clonotype has only a few counts. V usage is TRBV5-1 and J usage is TRBJ1-1; D possibly corresponds to TRBD1 (5 bases). V was shortened by 7 bases and J by 1 base, with 8 bases between the two germline ends. The V gene's germline CDR1 is SGHRS and CDR2 YFSETQ. This CDR3 has 12 residues. CDR3 sequence: CASGAPNTEAFF. Here the CDR3 DNA reads TGCGCCAGCGGGGCGCCGAACACTGAAGCTTTCTTT. The full variable domain, completed using reference TRBV5-1 and TRBJ1-1, is KAGVTQTPRYLIKTRGQQVTLSCSPISGHRSVSWYQQTPGQGLQFLFEYFSETQRNKGNFPGRFSGRQFSNSRSEMNVSTLELGDSALYLCASGAPNTEAFFGQGTRLTVV.

This clonotype occurred many times. The chain joins TRBV20-1 to TRBJ2-7; possible D gene TRBD1, 6 bases. The CDR3 sequence is 12 residues long. The germline gives CDR1 DFQATT, CDR2 SNEGSKA (reference sequence). V was clipped by 4 bases and J by 3 bases, with 10 bases between them. The CDR3 nucleotides read TGCAGTGCTACAGGGGTTGGCTACGAGCAGTACTTC. It encodes CSATGVGYEQYF.

The V gene is TRBV30, the J gene TRBJ2-7; D may be TRBD1 or TRBD2 (6 bases each). The germline CDR1 and CDR2 sequences are GTSNPN and SVGIG (reference sequence). CDR3 length equals 13 residues. CDR3 DNA: TGTGGGGGGGCCCCCTCCCCTAGGTACGAGCAGTACTTC. Translation gives CGGAPSPRYEQYF.

This clonotype occurred many times. The chain uses TRBV2 and TRBJ2-7; 12 bases agree with TRBD2. CDR1 SNHLY and CDR2 FYNNEI come from the germline V gene. Trimming at V came to 8 bases and at J to 3 bases, leaving 2 bases not matched to a gene. The CDR3 is 13 amino acids. The CDR3 DNA reads TGTGCCAGCCAACTAGCGGGAGGCTACGAGCAGTACTTC. Its protein product is CASQLAGGYEQYF. The full variable domain, its missing parts supplied by reference TRBV2 and TRBJ2-7, is EPEVTQTPSHQVTQMGQEVILRCVPISNHLYFYWYRQILGQKVEFLVSFYNNEISEKSEIFDDQFSVERPDGSNFTLKIRSTKLEDSAMYFCASQLAGGYEQYFGPGTRLTVT.

This clonotype was seen repeatedly, ten times or more. The rearrangement uses TRBV7-2 and TRBJ2-5, with D maybe TRBD2 (6 bases). Per germline, CDR1 SGHTA and CDR2 FQGNSA. Trimming removed 2 bases from V and 1 base from J, with 8 bases in between. The CDR3 length is 14 residues. The CDR3 bases are TGTGCCAGCAGCTTAATGGGACTCCAAGAGACCCAGTACTTC. This sequence encodes CASSLMGLQETQYF.

The gene calls are TRBV14 and TRBJ2-5; D ambiguous. Deletions cut 1 base from V and 3 bases from J, with 9 bases between. The CDR3 covers 14 residues. CDR1 and CDR2 (germline): SGHDN, FVKESK. The CDR3 spells CASSQGFAKETQYF. Written as DNA, the CDR3 is TGTGCCAGCAGCCAAGGGTTCGCCAAAGAGACCCAGTACTTC. The full variable domain, completed using reference TRBV14 and TRBJ2-5, is EAGVTQFPSHSVIEKGQTVTLRCDPISGHDNLYWYRRVMGKEIKFLLHFVKESKQDESGMPNNRFLAERTGGTYSTLKVQPAELEDSGVYFCASSQGFAKETQYFGPGTRLLVL.

V and J are TRBV7-9 and TRBJ1-5, with D unclear. CDR3 size: 15 residues. Trimming removed 1 base from V and 5 bases from J, with 12 bases in between. CDR1 is SEHNR, CDR2 FQNEAQ, per germline (reference sequence). The CDR3 sequence: CASSLGSIDDQPQHF. DNA for the CDR3: TGTGCCAGCAGCTTAGGCAGCATAGATGATCAGCCCCAGCATTTT.

This rearrangement joins TRBV28 to TRBJ2-1; unclear D gene. V was shortened by 5 bases and J by 1 base, with 15 bases between the two germline ends. The CDR3 length is 16 residues. Per the germline V gene, CDR1 is MDHEN and CDR2 is SYDVKM. The CDR3 loop reads CASSPPFKGSYNEQFF. CDR3 nucleotide sequence: TGTGCCAGCAGTCCCCCCTTTAAGGGATCCTACAATGAGCAGTTCTTC.

There are a few counts of this clonotype. The gene calls are TRBV14 and TRBJ1-2, with D perhaps TRBD1 (5 bases). CDR1 is SGHDN and CDR2 is FVKESK in the germline V gene. This CDR3 is built from 13 residues. The V and J ends lost 0 bases and 8 bases respectively, with 10 bases between them. The DNA of the CDR3 is TGTGCCAGCAGCCAAGACAGGGCTGGCGGCTACACCTTC. Translating gives CASSQDRAGGYTF.

This clonotype was counted ten times or more. V and J are TRBV7-6 and TRBJ1-2; D call uncertain. There are 13 residues in the CDR3. V was pared by 6 bases and J by 6 bases, with 14 bases between. Germline CDR1 and CDR2: SGHVS and FNYEAQ. The CDR3 loop reads CASSTTGYDGYTF. CDR3 DNA: TGTGCCAGCAGTACAACCGGGTATGATGGCTACACCTTC.

This clonotype has at least ten counts. The chain uses TRBV10-3 and TRBJ1-5, with 7 bases that match TRBD1. The CDR3 length is 12 residues. CDR1 ENHRY and CDR2 SYGVKD come from the germline V gene. V lost 10 bases and J lost 4; bases outside the gene matches: 4. For the CDR3, the DNA is TGTGCCACCGCGACAGGGAATCAGCCCCAGCATTTT. Its protein product is CATATGNQPQHF.

The V call is TRBV20-1, the J call TRBJ2-7; TRBD2 might be the D (6 bases). The CDR3 spans 15 residues. The germline gives CDR1 DFQATT, CDR2 SNEGSKA (reference sequence). Trimming removed 0 bases from V and 3 bases from J, with 15 bases in between. In DNA, the CDR3 is TGCAGTGCTAGAGAGGTAGCCAGCGGGCGCTACGAGCAGTACTTC. It encodes CSAREVASGRYEQYF.

This clonotype was seen a handful of times. The rearrangement links TRBV6-2 or TRBV6-3 to TRBJ2-7; possibly TRBD2 for D (5 bases). CDR1 and CDR2 from the germline V gene are MNHEY and SVGEGT. Trimming pared 2 bases from V and 3 bases from J, leaving 11 bases between. This CDR3 contains 14 residues. The CDR3 DNA sequence: TGTGCCAGCAGTTACCAACTAGTGGTCTACGAGCAGTACTTC. Amino acids: CASSYQLVVYEQYF.

There are a few counts of this clonotype. This rearrangement joins TRBV12-3 or TRBV12-4 to TRBJ2-3, with 11 bases lining up with TRBD2. CDR3 length: 15 residues. V trimming: 4 bases; J trimming: 4 bases; junction bases outside the gene matches: 4. For the CDR3, the DNA is TGTGCCAGCAGTTCCGAGACTAGCGGGGCAGATACGCAGTATTTT. Translated, it gives CASSSETSGADTQYF.

With regard to this clonotype: A much larger clone differs by one base, so this may be a read error. The chain is built from TRBV28 and TRBJ2-7; TRBD1 agrees at 7 bases. The CDR3 contains 13 residues. Germline CDR1 reads MDHEN; CDR2 reads SYDVKM. The CDR3 DNA reads as TGTGTCAGCAGTTTACAGGGGTTTTACGAGCAGTACTTC. Its translation: CVSSLQGFYEQYF.